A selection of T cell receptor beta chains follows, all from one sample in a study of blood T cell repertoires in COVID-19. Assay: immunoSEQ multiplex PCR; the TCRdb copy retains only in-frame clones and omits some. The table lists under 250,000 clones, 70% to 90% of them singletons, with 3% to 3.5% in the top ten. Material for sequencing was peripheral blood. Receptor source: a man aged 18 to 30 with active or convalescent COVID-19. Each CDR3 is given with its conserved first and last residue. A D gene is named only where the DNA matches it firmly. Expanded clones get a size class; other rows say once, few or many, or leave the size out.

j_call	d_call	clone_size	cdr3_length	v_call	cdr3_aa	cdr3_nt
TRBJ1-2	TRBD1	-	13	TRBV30	CAWTVQGEHGYTF	TGTGCCTGGACGGTACAGGGGGAACATGGCTACACCTTC
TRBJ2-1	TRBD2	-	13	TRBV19	CASSRLAGGPRVF	TGTGCCAGTAGCAGACTAGCGGGGGGGCCCCGAGTCTTC
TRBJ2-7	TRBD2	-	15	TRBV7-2	CASSFRAGGSYEQYF	TGTGCCAGCAGCTTCCGAGCGGGAGGCTCCTACGAGCAGTACTTC
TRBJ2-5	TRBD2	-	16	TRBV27	CASSPTVSGGLETQYF	TGTGCCAGCAGTCCCACCGTGTCGGGGGGGTTGGAGACCCAGTACTTC
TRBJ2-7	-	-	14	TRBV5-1	CASSPTDSSYEQYF	TGCGCCAGCAGCCCCACTGACAGCTCCTACGAGCAGTACTTC
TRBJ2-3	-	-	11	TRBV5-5	CASEWSDTQYF	TGTGCCAGCGAGTGGAGTGATACGCAGTATTTT
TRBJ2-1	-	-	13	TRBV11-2	CASSLDILSTQFF	TGTGCCAGCAGCTTAGACATTCTATCAACGCAGTTCTTC
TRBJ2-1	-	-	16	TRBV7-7	CASSRTHLEGNNEQFF	TGTGCTAGCAGCCGGACCCACCTGGAGGGAAACAATGAGCAGTTCTTC
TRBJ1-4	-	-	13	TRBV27	CASSYRANEKLFF	TGTGCCAGCAGTTACAGGGCTAATGAAAAACTGTTTTTT
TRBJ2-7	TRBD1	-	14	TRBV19	CASRIGQGPYEQYF	TGTGCCAGTAGGATTGGACAGGGTCCATACGAGCAGTACTTC
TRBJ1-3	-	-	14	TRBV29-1	CSARAGSSGNTIYF	TGCAGCGCTCGCGCAGGGTCATCTGGAAACACCATATATTTT
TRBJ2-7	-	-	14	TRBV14	CASSQRGSLYEQYF	TGTGCCAGCAGCCAACGGGGGAGCTTATACGAGCAGTACTTC
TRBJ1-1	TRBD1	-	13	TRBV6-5	CASSYPGGRRAFF	TGTGCCAGCAGTTACCCAGGGGGTAGAAGGGCTTTCTTT
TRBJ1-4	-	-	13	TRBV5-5	CASSVKAGVELFF	TGTGCCAGCAGCGTCAAAGCGGGGGTTGAACTGTTTTTT
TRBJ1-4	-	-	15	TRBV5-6	CASSSQGNAYEKLFF	TGTGCCAGCAGCTCCCAGGGAAACGCCTACGAAAAACTGTTTTTT
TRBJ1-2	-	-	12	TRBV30	CAWIQGQGGYTF	TGTGCCTGGATCCAAGGGCAGGGTGGCTACACCTTC
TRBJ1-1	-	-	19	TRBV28	CASSTDFILGLLMNTEAFF	TGTGCCAGCAGCACGGACTTTATATTGGGACTGCTCATGAACACTGAAGCTTTCTTT
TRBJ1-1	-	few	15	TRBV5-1	CASGPEEGRNTEAFF	TGCGCCAGCGGCCCTGAGGAGGGGCGGAACACTGAAGCTTTCTTT
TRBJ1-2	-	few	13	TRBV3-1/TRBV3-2	CASSREVNYGYTF	TGTGCCAGCAGCCGTGAGGTTAACTATGGCTACACCTTC
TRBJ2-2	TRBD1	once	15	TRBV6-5	CASRFDRGNTGELFF	TGTGCCAGCAGATTCGACAGGGGTAACACCGGGGAGCTGTTTTTT
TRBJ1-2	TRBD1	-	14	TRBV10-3	CAVGRQGLNYGYTF	TGTGCCGTCGGGAGACAGGGCCTTAACTATGGCTACACCTTC
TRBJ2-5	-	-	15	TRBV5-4	CASSPDLHSLETQYF	TGTGCCAGCAGCCCCGATCTTCATAGCCTAGAGACCCAGTACTTC
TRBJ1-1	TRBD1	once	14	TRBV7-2	CASSQGARSTEAFF	TGTGCCAGCAGTCAGGGGGCGCGAAGCACTGAAGCTTTCTTT
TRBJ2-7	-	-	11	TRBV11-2	CASSSGYEQYF	TGTGCCAGCAGCTCGGGGTACGAGCAGTACTTC
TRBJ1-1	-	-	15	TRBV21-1	CASSKGGGPNTEAFF	TGTGCCAGCAGCAAAGGAGGAGGCCCGAACACTGAAGCTTTCTTT
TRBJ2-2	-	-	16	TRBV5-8	CASTPRGTPNTGELFF	TGTGCCAGCACCCCACGAGGGACACCGAACACCGGGGAGCTGTTTTTT
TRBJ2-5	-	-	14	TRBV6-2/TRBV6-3	CASSQQATKETQYF	TGTGCCAGCAGTCAACAGGCGACGAAAGAGACCCAGTACTTC
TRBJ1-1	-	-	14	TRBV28	CASSLVDRRTNAFF	TGTGCCAGCAGTTTAGTTGACAGGCGTACGAACGCTTTCTTT
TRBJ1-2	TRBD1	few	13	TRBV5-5	CASSDTGVLGYTF	TGTGCCAGCAGCGATACAGGGGTTTTGGGCTACACCTTC
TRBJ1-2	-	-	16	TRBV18	CASSPPFQGVGYGYTF	TGTGCCAGCTCACCACCGTTCCAGGGTGTAGGGTATGGCTACACCTTC
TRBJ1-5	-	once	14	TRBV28	CASSWGAVNQPQHF	TGTGCCAGCAGTTGGGGCGCGGTAAATCAGCCCCAGCATTTT
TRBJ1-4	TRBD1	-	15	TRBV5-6	CASSPGQAYNEKLFF	TGTGCCAGCAGCCCTGGACAGGCGTATAATGAAAAACTGTTTTTT
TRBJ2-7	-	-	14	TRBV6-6	CASSYSEVTYEQYF	TGTGCCAGCAGTTACTCTGAGGTGACCTACGAGCAGTACTTC
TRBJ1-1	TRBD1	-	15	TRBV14	CASSLRTGGDTEAFF	TGTGCCAGCAGCTTAAGGACAGGGGGAGACACTGAAGCTTTCTTT
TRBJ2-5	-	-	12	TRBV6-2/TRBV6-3	CASSELQETQYF	TGTGCCAGCAGTGAGCTCCAAGAGACCCAGTACTTC
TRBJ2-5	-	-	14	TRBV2	CASSEAGSLETQYF	TGTGCCAGCAGTGAAGCGGGCTCCTTAGAGACCCAGTACTTC
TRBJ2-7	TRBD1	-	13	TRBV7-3	CASSLLTGGEQYF	TGTGCCAGCAGCCTCCTTACAGGGGGCGAACAGTACTTC
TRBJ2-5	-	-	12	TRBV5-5	CASSTLEKTQYF	TGTGCCAGCAGCACCCTAGAAAAGACCCAGTACTTC
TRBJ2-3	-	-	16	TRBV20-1	CSASWLGALTEGTQYF	TGCAGTGCTAGTTGGTTGGGTGCTTTGACAGAAGGTACGCAGTATTTT
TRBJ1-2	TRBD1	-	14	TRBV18	CASSEDRFDYGYTF	TGTGCCAGCTCCGAGGACAGGTTCGACTATGGCTACACCTTC
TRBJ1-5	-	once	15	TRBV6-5	CASSSDGAGNQPQHF	TGTGCCAGCAGTTCCGATGGGGCTGGCAATCAGCCCCAGCATTTT
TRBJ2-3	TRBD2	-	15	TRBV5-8	CASSPGLHSTDTQYF	TGTGCCAGCAGCCCGGGACTACACAGCACAGATACGCAGTATTTT
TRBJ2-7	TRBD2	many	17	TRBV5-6	CASSLGPGLADAYEQYF	TGTGCCAGCAGCTTGGGACCGGGACTAGCGGACGCCTACGAGCAGTACTTC
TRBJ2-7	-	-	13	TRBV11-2	CASRDRRGGEQYF	TGTGCCAGCAGAGACAGGCGTGGCGGCGAGCAGTACTTC
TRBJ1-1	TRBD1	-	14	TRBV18	CASFPGQGRTEAFF	TGTGCCAGCTTTCCGGGACAGGGTCGAACTGAAGCTTTCTTT
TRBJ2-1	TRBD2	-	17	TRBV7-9	CASSFRTSGDSYNEQFF	TGTGCCAGCAGCTTCCGGACTAGCGGAGACTCCTACAATGAGCAGTTCTTC
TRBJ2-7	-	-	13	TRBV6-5	CASSYSSTGEQYF	TGTGCCAGCAGTTACTCCTCGACCGGGGAGCAGTACTTC
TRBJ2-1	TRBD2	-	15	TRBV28	CASSLRSGRPHEQFF	TGTGCCAGCAGTTTACGTAGCGGGCGACCGCATGAGCAGTTCTTC
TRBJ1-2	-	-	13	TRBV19	CASSSDRRRGYTF	TGTGCCAGTAGTTCTGACAGGAGAAGAGGCTACACCTTC
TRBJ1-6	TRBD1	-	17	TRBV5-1	CASRPTAGGSYNSPLHF	TGCGCCAGCAGACCGACCGCAGGGGGCTCCTATAATTCACCCCTCCACTTT
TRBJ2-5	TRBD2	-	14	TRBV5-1	CASSHLAAPETQYF	TGCGCCAGCAGCCATCTAGCGGCCCCAGAGACCCAGTACTTC